One sample yielded the 10 T cell receptor beta chains listed below, sequenced in a study of CD8+ T cells in alopecia areata. cDNA prepared by RNA extraction and subsequent reverse transcription served as the template for sequencing. Assay: immunoSEQ multiplex PCR; the TCRdb copy retains only in-frame clones and omits some. Among 150,000 to 200,000 clones listed, approximately 51% were seen once. The treatment was: oral pan-JAK inhibitor, 5-10 mg twice daily. Source: CD8+ T cells sorted from blood, taken around week 54, from a patient treated with tofacitinib. Every receptor here comes from a human donor with alopecia areata.

The chain carries TRBV13 and TRBJ2-5; 10 bases line up with TRBD2. Germline CDR1 reads PRHDT; CDR2 reads FYEKMQ (reference sequence). The CDR3 runs 15 residues. J lost 4 bases, V lost 5 bases, and 7 bases had no gene match. The CDR3: CASSPPSGGPETQYF. DNA of the CDR3: TGTGCCAGCAGCCCCCCTAGCGGGGGTCCAGAGACCCAGTACTTC. Full variable domain (missing parts from reference TRBV13 and TRBJ2-5): AAGVIQSPRHLIKEKRETATLKCYPIPRHDTVYWYQQGPGQDPQFLISFYEKMQSDKGSIPDRFSAQQFSDYHSELNMSSLELGDSALYFCASSPPSGGPETQYFGPGTRLLVL.

The genes are TRBV13 and TRBJ2-2; 8 nucleotides line up with TRBD2. Germline CDR1 PRHDT, CDR2 FYEKMQ (reference sequence). The CDR3 is 15 residues long. Losses at the gene ends were 5 bases for V and 3 bases for J; bases not matched to a gene: 5. In DNA, the CDR3 is TGTGCCAGCAGCCTCGGGGGGGCGTACACCGGGGAGCTGTTTTTT. It translates to CASSLGGAYTGELFF.

The chain uses TRBV2 and TRBJ2-5; maybe TRBD2 (7 bases). Germline V gives CDR1 SNHLY, CDR2 FYNNEI. Trimming took off 7 bases at V and 0 bases at J, with 15 bases between the two ends. The CDR3 contains 15 residues. This CDR3 is CASTPGGEYQETQYF. The CDR3 DNA follows: TGTGCCAGCACCCCGGGGGGCGAGTACCAAGAGACCCAGTACTTC.

The chain couples TRBV13 to TRBJ2-7; TRBD1 aligns across 10 bases. Germline V gene data show CDR1 as PRHDT and CDR2 as FYEKMQ (reference sequence). The CDR3 loop spans 14 amino acids. The ends lost 3 bases at V and 5 bases at J; junction bases unmatched: 4. The CDR3 nucleotides are TGTGCCAGCAGCTTCGGGACAGGGGTTGACGAGCAGTACTTC. Amino acid sequence: CASSFGTGVDEQYF.

This chain connects TRBV27 to TRBJ1-4; D uncertain. Trimming took 6 bases from V and 0 from J, leaving 11 bases between them. The CDR3 has 15 residues. CDR1 and CDR2 (germline): MNHEY, SMNVEV (reference sequence). DNA for the CDR3: TGTGCCAGCAGCCTAAATCCCGCAACTAATGAAAAACTGTTTTTT. Protein sequence: CASSLNPATNEKLFF. Complete variable domain (other parts from reference TRBV27 and TRBJ1-4): EAQVTQNPRYLITVTGKKLTVTCSQNMNHEYMSWYRQDPGLGLRQIYYSMNVEVTDKGDVPEGYKVSRKEKRNFPLILESPSPNQTSLYFCASSLNPATNEKLFFGSGTQLSVL.

The chain carries TRBV7-9 and TRBJ2-7; TRBD2 aligns across 7 bases. The V segment lost 2 bases and the J segment 0 bases; nucleotides outside the gene matches: 4. There are 15 residues in the CDR3. Germline CDR1 is SEHNR and CDR2 is FQNEAQ (reference sequence). CDR3 DNA: TGTGCCAGCAGCTTAATCGGGGGGAGCTCCTACGAGCAGTACTTC. This sequence encodes CASSLIGGSSYEQYF. Complete variable domain (other parts from reference TRBV7-9 and TRBJ2-7): DTGVSQNPRHKITKRGQNVTFRCDPISEHNRLYWYRQTLGQGPEFLTYFQNEAQLEKSRLLSDRFSAERPKGSFSTLEIQRTEQGDSAMYLCASSLIGGSSYEQYFGPGTRLTVT.

The gene calls are TRBV7-9 and TRBJ2-3; no reliable D call. CDR3 length equals 16 residues. With 5 bases removed from V and 0 bases from J, the gap between germline ends came to 15 bases. CDR1 and CDR2 (germline): SEHNR, FQNEAQ (reference sequence). DNA for the CDR3: TGTGCCAGCAGCGTGATGGACCTCCTGAGCACAGATACGCAGTATTTT. Translating gives CASSVMDLLSTDTQYF.

The chain combines TRBV7-8 with TRBJ2-2; 7 nucleotides match TRBD2. Losses at the gene ends were 2 bases for V and 0 bases for J; bases not matched to a gene: 6. Germline CDR1 SGHVS, CDR2 FQNEAQ. The CDR3 is 17 residues long. The CDR3 is CASSLNREVSNTGELFF. The CDR3 bases are TGTGCCAGCAGCTTAAACCGGGAGGTTTCGAACACCGGGGAGCTGTTTTTT.

There are a few counts of this clone. The chain has TRBV7-3 and TRBJ2-2; weak D call: TRBD2 (5 bases). There are 17 residues in the CDR3. The V end was cut by 5 bases, the J end by 6 bases, with 22 bases between. From germline, CDR1 is SGHTA and CDR2 FQGTGA. CDR3 region: CASSDLTSGLQAGELFF. CDR3 bases: TGTGCCAGCAGCGACTTAACAAGCGGCCTTCAAGCCGGGGAGCTGTTTTTT.

This clone was counted a few times. This chain links TRBV5-6 with TRBJ1-2; D unclear. This CDR3 comprises 14 residues. V lost 0 bases and J lost 3, with 9 bases in between. Germline CDR1 SGHDT, CDR2 YYEEEE. The CDR3 coding sequence is TGTGCCAGCAGCTTGGAAGTCAGCGACTATGGCTACACCTTC. Amino acid sequence: CASSLEVSDYGYTF.